This T cell receptor beta chain originates from a study of spatial heterogeneity in lung cancer. The wider study: The donors comprised around 72 untreated early-stage non-small cell lung cancer patients.

General study points: Blood showed ubiquitous tumor TCRs more often at resection than at routine follow-up.

Described time point: blood at routine non-recurrence follow-up after resection. The sequenced material consisted of unsorted whole RNA from tumor, nontumor lung or frozen PBMC. This clonotype has a count of ten or more. What it binds is not known. CDR3 length: 13 amino acids. CDR1 is DFQATT, CDR2 SNEGSKA, per germline (reference sequence). Trimming stripped 1 base from V and 5 bases from J, with 11 bases between. A unique molecular identifier was attached to every TCR cDNA molecule. TCRdb processed the 5' RACE reads anew with MiXCR; each CDR3 protein has one entry. The table lists 25,000 or so distinct CDR3 sequences, about 5.6% of them singletons, with around a fifth in the top ten.

Sequencing used PBMCs, obtained at follow-up. This clonotype was obtained from a male donor with early-stage non-small cell lung cancer. The chain joins TRBV20-1 to TRBJ1-2; D unresolved. CDR3 region: CSARADALYGYTF. Written as DNA, the CDR3 is TGCAGTGCTAGAGCGGACGCACTGTATGGCTACACCTTC.